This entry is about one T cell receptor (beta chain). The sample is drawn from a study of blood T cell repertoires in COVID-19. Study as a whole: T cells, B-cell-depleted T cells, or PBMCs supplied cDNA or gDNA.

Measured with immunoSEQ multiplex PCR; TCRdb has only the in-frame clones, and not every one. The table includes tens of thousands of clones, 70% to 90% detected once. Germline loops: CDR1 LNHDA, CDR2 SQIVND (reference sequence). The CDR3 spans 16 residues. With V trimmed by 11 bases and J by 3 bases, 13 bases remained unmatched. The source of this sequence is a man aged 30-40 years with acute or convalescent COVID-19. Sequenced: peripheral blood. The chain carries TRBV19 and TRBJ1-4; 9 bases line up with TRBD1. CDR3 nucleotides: TGTGCCTCCCAGGACAGGGGCCTTATATCTAATGAAAAACTGTTTTTT. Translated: CASQDRGLISNEKLFF.